The next 11 T cell receptor beta chains were all read from a single sample in a study of blood T cell repertoires in COVID-19. Clones were read by immunoSEQ multiplex PCR, and TCRdb kept only the in-frame ones, dropping some. Here the sample spans 90,000 to 150,000 clones, 79% being singletons. The specimen was peripheral blood. The receptors were sampled from a woman older than 75 with acute or convalescent COVID-19.

Concerning this clone: Other DNA sequences in the sample encode the same CDR3. The chain employs TRBV12-3 or TRBV12-4 and TRBJ2-5, with TRBD1 identical over 7 bases. This CDR3 region has 13 residues. V shed 6 bases and J 2 bases; nucleotides not matched to a gene: 3. CDR3 sequence (DNA): TGTGCCAGCAGCCGGGACAGACAAGAGACCCAGTACTTC. It encodes CASSRDRQETQYF.

The chain combines TRBV19 with TRBJ1-1, with 7 bases identical to TRBD1. Germline trimming cut 4 bases from V and 10 bases from J; bases unmatched to any gene: 12. CDR1 is LNHDA, CDR2 SQIVND, per germline (reference sequence). This CDR3 is built from 14 residues. As DNA, the CDR3 is TGTGCCAGTAGTACCTCGGGAGGGGGCAATAGAGCTTTCTTT. Translating gives CASSTSGGGNRAFF.

This chain uses TRBV10-3 with TRBJ2-1; 12 nucleotides match TRBD2. CDR3 length: 15 residues. V gave up 6 bases and J gave up 10 bases; unmatched junction bases: 10. Germline V gives CDR1 ENHRY, CDR2 SYGVKD. The CDR3 protein is CAIRAMTSGSTEQFF. The CDR3 nucleotides read TGTGCCATCAGAGCCATGACTAGCGGGAGCACCGAGCAGTTCTTC.

The chain employs TRBV27 and TRBJ2-7; TRBD1 matches at 10 bases. Per germline, CDR1 MNHEY and CDR2 SMNVEV (reference sequence). Unmatched junction bases numbered 10, after V lost 8 bases and J lost 3 bases. This CDR3 spans 15 amino acids. In DNA form, the CDR3 reads TGTGCCAGCCAACCCCGACAGGGGGCGAGCTACGAGCAGTACTTC. This translates into CASQPRQGASYEQYF.

The chain joins TRBV11-3 to TRBJ2-1, with TRBD2 matching 7 bases. Germline V gene sequence: CDR1 SGHNT, CDR2 YENEEA. This CDR3 region has 15 residues. Trimming removed 3 bases from V and 0 bases from J; junction bases left unmatched: 2. CDR3 sequence: CASSFGGSSYNEQFF. CDR3 DNA: TGTGCCAGCAGCTTTGGCGGGAGCTCCTACAATGAGCAGTTCTTC.

The rearrangement uses TRBV6-1 and TRBJ1-1; D gene unclear. Looked up from germline, CDR1 is MNHNS and CDR2 is SASEGT. The CDR3 consists of 14 residues. The ends were cut back, 0 bases at V and 10 bases at J, with 15 bases in the middle. This chain's CDR3 is CASSEAWFSSGAFF. DNA for the CDR3: TGTGCCAGCAGTGAAGCTTGGTTTTCCTCGGGAGCTTTCTTT.

This clone was counted a single time. This chain's CDR3 is CASSLIRLAGDYNEQFF. The CDR3 DNA reads as TGTGCCAGCAGCTTAATAAGACTAGCGGGGGACTACAATGAGCAGTTCTTC. J is TRBJ2-1 and V is TRBV7-3, with 12 bases fitting TRBD2. Trimming took 1 base from V and 3 from J; bases not matched to a gene: 4. Germline lookup yields CDR1 SGHTA and CDR2 FQGTGA. The CDR3 is made up of 17 amino acids. The entire variable domain, with the rest obtained from reference TRBV7-3 and TRBJ2-1, is as follows: GAGVSQTPSNKVTEKGKYVELRCDPISGHTALYWYRQSLGQGPEFLIYFQGTGAADDSGLPNDRFFAVRPEGSVSTLKIQRTERGDSAVYLCASSLIRLAGDYNEQFFGPGTRLTVL.

The V call is TRBV29-1, the J call TRBJ1-2, with a weak D call TRBD1 (5 bases). CDR1 and CDR2 from the germline V gene are SQVTM and ANQGSEA. V was trimmed by 2 bases and J by 0 bases, leaving 13 bases between them. This CDR3 comprises 15 residues. CDR3 region: CSVERGGSSNYGYTF. The CDR3 DNA follows: TGCAGCGTTGAAAGGGGAGGCAGCTCTAACTATGGCTACACCTTC.

The chain combines TRBV6-5 with TRBJ1-3; TRBD1 agrees at 7 bases. This CDR3 is 15 amino acids long. V lost 4 bases, J lost 0 bases, and 3 bases stayed unmatched. Germline CDR1 is MNHEY and CDR2 is SVGAGI. CDR3 sequence: CASSWDRDSGNTIYF. The CDR3 DNA sequence: TGTGCCAGCAGTTGGGACAGAGACTCTGGAAACACCATATATTTT.

V usage is TRBV7-9 and J usage is TRBJ1-1; D may be TRBD1 (5 bases). CDR1 is SEHNR, CDR2 FQNEAQ, per germline (reference sequence). Deletions cut 3 bases from V and 4 bases from J, with 12 bases between. The CDR3 length is 14 residues. CDR3 sequence reads: CASSFGQAITEAFF. In nucleotides, the CDR3 is TGTGCCAGCAGCTTCGGACAAGCCATCACTGAAGCTTTCTTT.

The rearrangement joins TRBV4-3 to TRBJ1-5; D not resolved. CDR1 and CDR2 from the germline V gene are LGHNA and YSLEER. The V and J ends lost 1 base and 6 bases respectively, with 7 bases between them. The CDR3 runs to 13 residues. In nucleotides, the CDR3 is TGCGCCAGCAGCCAAGGGTACAGTCAGCCCCAGCATTTT. This sequence encodes CASSQGYSQPQHF.